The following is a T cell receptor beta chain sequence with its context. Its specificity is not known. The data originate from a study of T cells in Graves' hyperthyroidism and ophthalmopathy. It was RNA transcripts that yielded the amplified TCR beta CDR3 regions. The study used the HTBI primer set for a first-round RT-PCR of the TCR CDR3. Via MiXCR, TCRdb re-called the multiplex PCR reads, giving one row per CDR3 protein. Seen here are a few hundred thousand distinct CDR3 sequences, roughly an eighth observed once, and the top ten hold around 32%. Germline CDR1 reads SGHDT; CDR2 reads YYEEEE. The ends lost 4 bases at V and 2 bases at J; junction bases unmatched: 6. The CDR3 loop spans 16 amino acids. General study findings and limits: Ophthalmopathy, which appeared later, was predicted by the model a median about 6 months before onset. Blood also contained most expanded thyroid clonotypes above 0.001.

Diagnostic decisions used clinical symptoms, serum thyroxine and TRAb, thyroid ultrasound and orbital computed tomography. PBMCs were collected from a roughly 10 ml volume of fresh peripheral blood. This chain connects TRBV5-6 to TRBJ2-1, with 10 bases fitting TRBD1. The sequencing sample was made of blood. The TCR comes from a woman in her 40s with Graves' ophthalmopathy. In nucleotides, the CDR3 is TGTGCCAGCAGCGCTTACGGGACAGGGGCCTACAATGAGCAGTTCTTC. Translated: CASSAYGTGAYNEQFF. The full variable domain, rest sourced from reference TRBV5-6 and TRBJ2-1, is DAGVTQSPTHLIKTRGQQVTLRCSPKSGHDTVSWYQQALGQGPQFIFQYYEEEERQRGNFPDRFSGHQFPNYSSELNVNALLLGDSALYLCASSAYGTGAYNEQFFGPGTRLTVL.